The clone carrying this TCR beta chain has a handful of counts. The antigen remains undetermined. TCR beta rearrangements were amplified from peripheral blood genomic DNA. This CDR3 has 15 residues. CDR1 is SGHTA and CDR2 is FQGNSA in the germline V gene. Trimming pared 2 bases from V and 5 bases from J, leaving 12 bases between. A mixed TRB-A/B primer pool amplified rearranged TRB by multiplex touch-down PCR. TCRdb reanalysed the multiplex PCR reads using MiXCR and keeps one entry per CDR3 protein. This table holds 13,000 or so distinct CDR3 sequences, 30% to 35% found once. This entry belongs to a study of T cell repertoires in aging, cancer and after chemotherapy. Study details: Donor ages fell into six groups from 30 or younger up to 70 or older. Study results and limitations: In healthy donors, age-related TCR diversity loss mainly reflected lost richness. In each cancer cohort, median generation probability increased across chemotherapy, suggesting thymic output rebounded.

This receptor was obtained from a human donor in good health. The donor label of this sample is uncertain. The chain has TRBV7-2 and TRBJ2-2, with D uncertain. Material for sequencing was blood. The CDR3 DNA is TGTGCCAGCAGCTTAAGGCAGAGAATTACCGGGGAGCTGTTTTTT. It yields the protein CASSLRQRITGELFF.